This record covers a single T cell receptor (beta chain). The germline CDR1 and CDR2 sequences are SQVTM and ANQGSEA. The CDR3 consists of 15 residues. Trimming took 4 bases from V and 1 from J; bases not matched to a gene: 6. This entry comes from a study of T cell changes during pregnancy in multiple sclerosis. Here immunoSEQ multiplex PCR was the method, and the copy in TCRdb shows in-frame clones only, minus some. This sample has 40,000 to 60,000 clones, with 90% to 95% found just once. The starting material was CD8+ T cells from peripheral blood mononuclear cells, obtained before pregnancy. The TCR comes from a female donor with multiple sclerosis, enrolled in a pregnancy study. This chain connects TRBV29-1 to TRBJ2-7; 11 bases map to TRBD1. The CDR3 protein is CSVGPGTGGSYEQYF. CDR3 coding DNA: TGCAGCGTTGGGCCCGGGACAGGGGGATCCTACGAGCAGTACTTC.